This TCR beta chain was captured in a study of resident and recirculating memory T cells in vitiligo. Study-wide results and caveats: Non-conserved TCRs across sites and patients suggested distinct clones per lesion.

The data were produced by immunoSEQ multiplex PCR, yet TCRdb's version contains in-frame clones alone and is incomplete. Of 72,000 or so clones in the sample, approximately 90% were seen once. This clone has just a few counts. Its specificity is not known. The germline V gene encodes CDR1 MNHEY and CDR2 SMNVEV (reference sequence). After removal of 5 bases from V and 1 base from J, the junction contained 25 bases not matched to a gene. The CDR3 is made up of 21 amino acids. The chain recombines TRBV27 with TRBJ1-1; 7 bases agree with TRBD1. The sequenced sample was blood. The clonotype comes from a male donor with vitiligo. Here the CDR3 DNA reads TGTGCCAGCAGTCTACAGGGGAGAATAGCTCCTAAAGCCCGGAGGAACACTGAAGCTTTCTTT. Amino acids: CASSLQGRIAPKARRNTEAFF.